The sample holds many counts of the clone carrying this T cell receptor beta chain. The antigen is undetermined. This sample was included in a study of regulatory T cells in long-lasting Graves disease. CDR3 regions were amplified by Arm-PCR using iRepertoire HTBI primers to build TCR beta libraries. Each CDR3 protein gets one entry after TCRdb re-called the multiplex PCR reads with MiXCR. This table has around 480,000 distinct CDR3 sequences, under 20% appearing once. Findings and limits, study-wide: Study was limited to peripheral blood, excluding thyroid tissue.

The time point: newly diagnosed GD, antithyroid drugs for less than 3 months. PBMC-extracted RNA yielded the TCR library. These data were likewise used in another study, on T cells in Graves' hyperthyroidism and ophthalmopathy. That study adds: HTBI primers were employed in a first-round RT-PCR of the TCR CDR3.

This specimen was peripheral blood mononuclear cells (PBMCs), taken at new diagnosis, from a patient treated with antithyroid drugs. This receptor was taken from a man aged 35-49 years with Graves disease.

The CDR3 DNA follows: TGTGCCAGCAGAATGGACAGGACCCAAGAGACCCAGTACTTC. Translation: CASRMDRTQETQYF. The rearrangement uses TRBV2 and TRBJ2-5; TRBD1 matches at 7 bases. The CDR3 loop spans 14 amino acids. The junction had 5 bases not matched to a gene; V was cut back by 6 bases and J by 1 base. CDR1 and CDR2 (germline): SNHLY, FYNNEI.